One and the same sample provided the 10 T cell receptor beta chains below, sequenced in a study of OX40 agonist ivuxolimab in advanced cancers. Generated by immunoSEQ multiplex PCR, the TCRdb table keeps only in-frame clones and is missing some. The profile covers 120,000 or so clones, with more than 70% appearing a single time and 0.27% taken by the ten largest. This material consisted of CD4+ or CD8+ T cells sorted from blood, taken in a trial of the OX40 agonist ivuxolimab. The receptors stem from an adult with an advanced solid tumor such as melanoma, head and neck, liver or kidney cancer.

This chain joins TRBV5-6 and TRBJ1-4; no definite D call. The CDR3 has 16 residues. Germline V lookup: CDR1 SGHDT, CDR2 YYEEEE. V was clipped by 0 bases and J by 8 bases, with 17 bases between them. CDR3 in amino acids: CASSLGHSGIGEKLFF. The CDR3 nucleotides are TGTGCCAGCAGCTTGGGACATTCGGGAATCGGAGAAAAACTGTTTTTT.

This chain joins TRBV4-2 and TRBJ2-7, with 10 bases aligning to TRBD2. V gave up 0 bases and J gave up 2 bases; unmatched junction bases: 7. The CDR3 extends over 17 amino acids. Germline V gives CDR1 LGHNA, CDR2 YNFKEQ. CDR3 DNA: TGTGCCAGCAGCCAAGATGATACTAGCGGGGCCCCCTACGAGCAGTACTTC. Protein product: CASSQDDTSGAPYEQYF.

This clone appeared a single time. The chain couples TRBV7-8 to TRBJ2-2; perhaps TRBD1 as D (7 bases). The CDR3 has 14 amino acids. Trimming stripped 10 bases from V and 3 bases from J, with 15 bases between. Germline CDR1 reads SGHVS; CDR2 reads FQNEAQ. This CDR3 reads CATNDRDYTGELFF. As DNA, the CDR3 is TGTGCCACCAATGACAGGGACTACACCGGGGAGCTGTTTTTT.

The chain combines TRBV28 with TRBJ2-1, with 15 bases lining up with TRBD2. Germline V gene lookup returns CDR1 MDHEN and CDR2 SYDVKM. The CDR3 extends over 17 amino acids. V gave up 6 bases and J gave up 3 bases; unmatched junction bases: 6. CDR3 in amino acids: CASRLRTSGRVYNEQFF. The CDR3 DNA reads as TGTGCCAGCAGACTACGGACTAGCGGGAGGGTCTACAATGAGCAGTTCTTC.

The gene calls are TRBV5-4 and TRBJ2-7, with 8 nucleotides matching TRBD1. This CDR3 has 15 amino acids. CDR1 and CDR2 from the germline V gene are SGHNT and YYREEE (reference sequence). The V and J ends lost 4 bases and 2 bases, in that order; junction bases with no gene match: 8. The CDR3 nucleotides are TGTGCCAGCAGCACTGGACAGGGAAGGACCTACGAGCAGTACTTC. It is translated as CASSTGQGRTYEQYF.

The chain joins TRBV7-3 to TRBJ2-7; 12 nucleotides agree with TRBD2. The V segment lost 5 bases and the J segment 3 bases; nucleotides outside the gene matches: 5. Germline V CDR1 and CDR2: SGHTA, FQGTGA. CDR3 length: 15 amino acids. In DNA form, the CDR3 reads TGTGCCAGCAGCCCAAGGGGACTAGCGGGCTACGAGCAGTACTTC. It yields the protein CASSPRGLAGYEQYF.

The CDR3 protein is CASSISHTDTQYF. CDR3 nucleotide sequence: TGTGCCAGTAGTATAAGTCACACAGATACGCAGTATTTT. V usage is TRBV19 and J usage is TRBJ2-3; D is uncertain. The CDR3 contains 13 residues. The ends were cut back, 2 bases at V and 2 bases at J, with 5 bases in the middle. Germline values: CDR1 LNHDA, CDR2 SQIVND (reference sequence).

The V gene is TRBV28, the J gene TRBJ2-7, with TRBD2 matching 8 bases. CDR3 size: 14 residues. Trimming cost V 2 bases and J 5 bases; bases outside gene matches: 5. Germline lookup yields CDR1 MDHEN and CDR2 SYDVKM. CDR3 sequence reads: CASSLGREAHEQYF. As DNA, the CDR3 is TGTGCCAGCAGTTTAGGGCGGGAGGCTCACGAGCAGTACTTC.

The chain recombines TRBV28 with TRBJ2-3; no clear D gene. Germline-derived CDR1 and CDR2 are MDHEN and SYDVKM. The V and J ends lost 8 bases and 0 bases respectively, with 12 bases between them. The CDR3 is 14 residues long. CDR3 sequence reads: CASRRRKSTDTQYF. CDR3 nucleotide sequence: TGTGCCAGCCGTCGGCGCAAAAGCACAGATACGCAGTATTTT.

This chain joins TRBV7-6 and TRBJ2-1; D may be TRBD2 (5 bases). V lost 1 base and J lost 1, with 14 bases in between. CDR3 length equals 17 residues. CDR1 is SGHVS, CDR2 FNYEAQ, per germline. In nucleotides, the CDR3 is TGTGCCAGCAGCTTAGAGGCCGGCGGAGGTTCCTACAATGAGCAGTTCTTC. This sequence encodes CASSLEAGGGSYNEQFF.